The clone carrying this TCR beta chain was recorded many times. The antigen remains undetermined. The CDR3 is made up of 15 amino acids. CDR1 is DFQATT and CDR2 is SNEGSKA in the germline V gene (reference sequence). The ends were cut back, 5 bases at V and 4 bases at J, with 20 bases in the middle. These data come from a study of identical twins. Overall study findings and caveats: The abundant beta clonotypes from cord blood had fewer insertions, and memory repertoires had none of this. Within beta out-of-frame sequences, the excess sharing observed between twins was weaker.

Unique molecular identifiers were present on the cDNA, and a universal primer site came from template switching. TCRdb independently ran MiXCR on the 5' RACE reads; one entry per CDR3 protein. The repertoire has hundreds of thousands of distinct CDR3 sequences, around a tenth of them found once; the top ten carry about 5%. This receptor was taken from a young woman in good health. Source material: memory (CD45RO+) T cells sorted from blood. The chain combines TRBV20-1 with TRBJ2-5; D perhaps matches TRBD1 (7 bases). CDR3 loop: CSAPRGDVGRETQYF. DNA for the CDR3: TGCAGTGCTCCCAGGGGGGATGTGGGTCGAGAGACCCAGTACTTC.